This T cell receptor beta chain was obtained from a study of T cell responses to AZD1222 COVID-19 vaccine. V trimming: 10 bases; J trimming: 5 bases; junction bases outside the gene matches: 13. The V gene's germline CDR1 is LNHDA and CDR2 SQIVND (reference sequence). This CDR3 has 14 amino acids. The table came from immunoSEQ multiplex PCR; TCRdb's copy has only in-frame clones and leaves some out. This repertoire shows about 120,000 clones, 91% found once; its top ten account for 4% to 5.5%. This specimen was peripheral blood, taken on day 0 of AZD1222 vaccination. The TCR sequence derives from an adult in good health. The rearrangement uses TRBV19 and TRBJ1-2; 7 bases agree with TRBD1. In DNA, the CDR3 is TGTGCCACCTCCCCCCAGGGGGACGGGTATGGCTACACCTTC. Translation gives CATSPQGDGYGYTF. Complete variable domain (other parts from reference TRBV19 and TRBJ1-2): DGGITQSPKYLFRKEGQNVTLSCEQNLNHDAMYWYRQDPGQGLRLIYYSQIVNDFQKGDIAEGYSVSREKKESFPLTVTSAQKNPTAFYLCATSPQGDGYGYTFGSGTRLTVV.